This T cell receptor beta chain was captured in a study of technical replicates of blood from several donors. The CDR3 spans 16 residues. Per the germline V gene, CDR1 is MNHEY and CDR2 is SMNVEV (reference sequence). Only in-frame clones appear in the TCRdb table, and some are missing; sequencing was by immunoSEQ multiplex PCR. The sample carries about 71,000 clones, roughly 90% recorded once. This clone has just one count. The receptor was isolated from a human donor in good health. Some clones in this sample may be carry-over from other donors' samples. The chain employs TRBV27 and TRBJ1-3, with D perhaps TRBD1 (5 bases). The sample consisted of PBMCs. CDR3 DNA sequence: TGTGCTGCCCCAGACGCGGGAGGGGACTCTGGAAACACCATATATTTT. Translating it yields CAAPDAGGDSGNTIYF.